This TCR beta chain was identified in a study of T cell responses to AZD1222 COVID-19 vaccine. Sequencing used immunoSEQ multiplex PCR; TCRdb keeps in-frame clones, though not all of them. The sample has approximately 120,000 clones, approximately 91% seen once; the top ten hold over 5%. The CDR3 sequence is 16 residues long. The V end was cut by 6 bases, the J end by 0 bases, with 16 bases between. Germline V gives CDR1 MDHEN, CDR2 SYDVKM. This rearrangement joins TRBV28 to TRBJ2-3; no reliable D call. The TCR sequence derives from an adult who received the AZD1222 COVID-19 vaccine. The starting material was peripheral blood, obtained 28 days after the second AZD1222 dose. The CDR3: CASRSPLDPSTDTQYF. Here the CDR3 DNA reads TGTGCCAGCAGGTCGCCCCTGGACCCTAGCACAGATACGCAGTATTTT.